A selection of T cell receptor beta chains follows, all from one sample in a study of T cell responses to AZD1222 COVID-19 vaccine. The method was immunoSEQ multiplex PCR; TCRdb's version includes in-frame clones alone and lacks a portion of them. Of around 150,000 clones in the sample, about 93% are singletons; the top ten hold about 6.7%. The sequencing here drew on peripheral blood, taken 28 days after the second AZD1222 dose. Source of these receptors: an adult who received the AZD1222 COVID-19 vaccine. Each CDR3 is given with its conserved first and last residue. Fields, in order: J gene, clone size, D gene, CDR3 length, V gene, CDR3 DNA, CDR3 protein. The D gene is left open where the match is weak. Clone size, where shown, is once, few, many, or a class for clones that have expanded.

J: TRBJ1-5
size: -
D: -
length: 16
V: TRBV5-8
DNA: TGTGCCAGCAGCTTGCAAGGGAACAGGGCTGAGCAGCCCCAGCATTTT
CDR3: CASSLQGNRAEQPQHF

J: TRBJ1-2
size: -
D: -
length: 13
V: TRBV2
DNA: TGTGCCAGCAGAGAGACAGATATCTATGGCTACACCTTC
CDR3: CASRETDIYGYTF

J: TRBJ2-7
size: -
D: -
length: 14
V: TRBV12-2
DNA: TGTGCAAGTCGCTTAGGGAGGGTGAACTACGAGCAGTACTTC
CDR3: CASRLGRVNYEQYF

J: TRBJ1-2
size: -
D: -
length: 15
V: TRBV2
DNA: TGTGCCAGCAGTGAAGAGCCTTTAACTAACTATGGCTACACCTTC
CDR3: CASSEEPLTNYGYTF

J: TRBJ2-3
size: -
D: TRBD1
length: 15
V: TRBV29-1
DNA: TGCAGCGTTGAAAGGGACAGCCCTAGCACAGATACGCAGTATTTT
CDR3: CSVERDSPSTDTQYF

J: TRBJ2-5
size: -
D: -
length: 13
V: TRBV5-4
DNA: TGTGCCAGCAGTACGGACTGGCAAGAGACCCAGTACTTC
CDR3: CASSTDWQETQYF

J: TRBJ1-2
size: -
D: -
length: 11
V: TRBV5-5
DNA: TGTGCCAGCAGCTTGTCCTATGGCTACACCTTC
CDR3: CASSLSYGYTF

J: TRBJ1-3
size: -
D: -
length: 15
V: TRBV5-6
DNA: TGTGCCAGCAGCTTAGGTGGGACAACTGGAAACACCATATATTTT
CDR3: CASSLGGTTGNTIYF

J: TRBJ1-1
size: -
D: -
length: 11
V: TRBV20-1
DNA: TGCAGTGCTTTTCAGGGAACTGAAGCTTTCTTT
CDR3: CSAFQGTEAFF

J: TRBJ1-1
size: -
D: -
length: 12
V: TRBV12-3/TRBV12-4
DNA: TGTGCCAGCAGTCCTTTGACACGGATCGCTTTCTTT
CDR3: CASSPLTRIAFF

J: TRBJ2-7
size: few
D: -
length: 15
V: TRBV9
DNA: TGTGCCAGCAGCGTAGAAGACTTCGGGCTGGACGAGCAGTACTTC
CDR3: CASSVEDFGLDEQYF

J: TRBJ1-6
size: few
D: -
length: 17
V: TRBV13
DNA: TGTGCCAGCAGCTTAGGCGGGTTATTGACCTATAATTCACCCCTCCACTTT
CDR3: CASSLGGLLTYNSPLHF

J: TRBJ2-1
size: -
D: -
length: 15
V: TRBV25-1
DNA: TGTGCCAGCAGTGAAAACACAGGAACCTCAGGTGAGCAGTTCTTC
CDR3: CASSENTGTSGEQFF

J: TRBJ1-5
size: -
D: -
length: 15
V: TRBV15
DNA: TGTGCCACCAGCAGAGATCGGGCGGTTGGTCAGCCCCAGCATTTT
CDR3: CATSRDRAVGQPQHF

J: TRBJ1-4
size: -
D: -
length: 14
V: TRBV6-5
DNA: TGTGCCAGCAATTTGAGACGGCATAATGAAAAACTGTTTTTT
CDR3: CASNLRRHNEKLFF

J: TRBJ1-2
size: -
D: -
length: 16
V: TRBV6-1
DNA: TGTGCCAGCAGTGGAACCCCATCTGGGGGAGGAAGAGGCTACACCTTC
CDR3: CASSGTPSGGGRGYTF

J: TRBJ1-5
size: -
D: -
length: 14
V: TRBV28
DNA: TGTGCCAGCAGCACCACAGGGACTAATCAGCCCCAGCATTTT
CDR3: CASSTTGTNQPQHF

J: TRBJ1-2
size: -
D: -
length: 12
V: TRBV28
DNA: TGTGCCAGCAGCCCCGGGGGTTATGGCTACACCTTC
CDR3: CASSPGGYGYTF

J: TRBJ1-2
size: -
D: -
length: 16
V: TRBV7-2
DNA: TGTGCCAGCAGCCCCCGGTCAGAGAAGACTAGCTATGGCTACACCTTC
CDR3: CASSPRSEKTSYGYTF

J: TRBJ2-7
size: -
D: TRBD1
length: 15
V: TRBV5-1
DNA: TGCGCCAGCAGCTTCCCGGGGACAGGGAATCGAGAGCAGTACTTC
CDR3: CASSFPGTGNREQYF

J: TRBJ2-5
size: once
D: -
length: 14
V: TRBV10-3
DNA: TGTGCCATCAGTGATTCGGGGGCGTGGGAGACCCAGTACTTC
CDR3: CAISDSGAWETQYF

J: TRBJ1-2
size: -
D: -
length: 15
V: TRBV7-2
DNA: TGTGCCAGCAGCTTAAGCGGAGGGGGAATCGATGGCTACACCTTC
CDR3: CASSLSGGGIDGYTF

J: TRBJ2-1
size: -
D: TRBD2
length: 16
V: TRBV6-2/TRBV6-3
DNA: TGTGCCAGCAGTCCGCCAGGACTAGCGGCCTACAATGAGCAGTTCTTC
CDR3: CASSPPGLAAYNEQFF

J: TRBJ2-7
size: once
D: TRBD2
length: 16
V: TRBV10-3
DNA: TGTGCCATCAGTGAGCCGGGACTAGCGGGGGCAGGGGAGCAGTACTTC
CDR3: CAISEPGLAGAGEQYF

J: TRBJ2-1
size: few
D: -
length: 16
V: TRBV5-3
DNA: TGTGCCAGAAGCCTGGGTAGTCTAGTGAATAACAATGAGCAGTTCTTC
CDR3: CARSLGSLVNNNEQFF

J: TRBJ2-1
size: -
D: -
length: 17
V: TRBV18
DNA: TGTGCCAGCTCACCACCCAGGGTCACATCAGGAGACAATGAGCAGTTCTTC
CDR3: CASSPPRVTSGDNEQFF

J: TRBJ1-1
size: -
D: -
length: 14
V: TRBV5-5
DNA: TGTGCCAGCAGCTTGGAGGGGGTTGACACTGAAGCTTTCTTT
CDR3: CASSLEGVDTEAFF

J: TRBJ2-7
size: -
D: -
length: 14
V: TRBV19
DNA: TGTGCCAGTAGTATTATGTCCAACGCGTACGAGCAGTACTTC
CDR3: CASSIMSNAYEQYF

J: TRBJ1-4
size: -
D: TRBD1
length: 14
V: TRBV5-6
DNA: TGTGCCAGCAGCTTGGGGACAGGGAATGAAAAACTGTTTTTT
CDR3: CASSLGTGNEKLFF

J: TRBJ1-1
size: -
D: -
length: 16
V: TRBV7-9
DNA: TGTGCCAGCAGCTTCTGGCGCCGGGGGCTAGGGACTGAAGCTTTCTTT
CDR3: CASSFWRRGLGTEAFF

J: TRBJ2-1
size: -
D: -
length: 17
V: TRBV4-2
DNA: TGTGCCAGCAGCCAAGATGTCCTATCGACCTCCTACAATGAGCAGTTCTTC
CDR3: CASSQDVLSTSYNEQFF

J: TRBJ1-2
size: -
D: -
length: 12
V: TRBV19
DNA: TGTGCCAGTAGTATGAATAACTATGGCTACACCTTC
CDR3: CASSMNNYGYTF

J: TRBJ2-7
size: -
D: -
length: 15
V: TRBV4-1
DNA: TGCGCCAGCAGCCAAGCAGGAGTTCTCTCCTACGAGCAGTACTTC
CDR3: CASSQAGVLSYEQYF

J: TRBJ1-2
size: -
D: -
length: 14
V: TRBV15
DNA: TGTGCCACCAGCAGAGATCGGGGGGATCGGGGCTACACCTTC
CDR3: CATSRDRGDRGYTF

J: TRBJ1-1
size: once
D: -
length: 13
V: TRBV27
DNA: TGTGCCAGCAGGAAAGGGGTGAACACTGAAGCTTTCTTT
CDR3: CASRKGVNTEAFF

J: TRBJ1-5
size: -
D: -
length: 13
V: TRBV5-1
DNA: TGCGCCAGCAGGGCAGGAGAGGATCAGCCCCAGCATTTT
CDR3: CASRAGEDQPQHF

J: TRBJ1-1
size: -
D: -
length: 13
V: TRBV12-3/TRBV12-4
DNA: TGTGCCAGCTCGCTCAGCCCGAACACTGAAGCTTTCTTT
CDR3: CASSLSPNTEAFF

J: TRBJ1-4
size: -
D: -
length: 12
V: TRBV6-5
DNA: TGTGCCAGCAGTCGAAGGGGTACAGAACTGTTTTTT
CDR3: CASSRRGTELFF

J: TRBJ1-5
size: -
D: TRBD1
length: 14
V: TRBV27
DNA: TGTGCCAGCAGACGGGACAGGGGCAATCAGCCCCAGCATTTT
CDR3: CASRRDRGNQPQHF

J: TRBJ2-5
size: -
D: TRBD2
length: 16
V: TRBV3-1/TRBV3-2
DNA: TGTGCCAGCAGCCAGGTCGGCGGGGGGTACCAAGAGACCCAGTACTTC
CDR3: CASSQVGGGYQETQYF

J: TRBJ2-5
size: -
D: -
length: 15
V: TRBV3-1/TRBV3-2
DNA: TGTGCCAGCAGCCAAGATGGCGGGGCGCAAGAGACCCAGTACTTC
CDR3: CASSQDGGAQETQYF

J: TRBJ2-3
size: -
D: -
length: 15
V: TRBV7-3
DNA: TGTGCCGACTTTAGACCCCCCACAGGCACAGATACGCAGTATTTT
CDR3: CADFRPPTGTDTQYF

J: TRBJ1-5
size: -
D: TRBD1
length: 14
V: TRBV19
DNA: TGTGCCAGTAGTACCGGACAGGGTCATCAGCCCCAGCATTTT
CDR3: CASSTGQGHQPQHF

J: TRBJ1-1
size: -
D: -
length: 12
V: TRBV27
DNA: TGTGCCAGCAGTGGACGGAACACTGAAGCTTTCTTT
CDR3: CASSGRNTEAFF

J: TRBJ1-1
size: -
D: TRBD1
length: 15
V: TRBV27
DNA: TGTGCCAGCAGTTTGGCAGGGGGGCCTTTCAATGAAGCTTTCTTT
CDR3: CASSLAGGPFNEAFF

J: TRBJ2-7
size: -
D: TRBD1
length: 13
V: TRBV6-5
DNA: TGTGCCAGCGGGCGGGACAGGCTCTACGAGCAGTACTTC
CDR3: CASGRDRLYEQYF

J: TRBJ2-7
size: -
D: -
length: 16
V: TRBV5-1
DNA: TGCGCCAGCAGCTTGGTGATCGGACGAAGTGCCTACGAGCAGTACTTC
CDR3: CASSLVIGRSAYEQYF

J: TRBJ1-3
size: -
D: -
length: 16
V: TRBV9
DNA: TGTGCCAGCAGCGACCGATCACCGACACCTGGAAACACCATATATTTT
CDR3: CASSDRSPTPGNTIYF

J: TRBJ1-5
size: -
D: TRBD1
length: 17
V: TRBV19
DNA: TGTGCCAGTAGGTTAACAGGGGGCGCGAAATCAGGTCAGCCCCAGCATTTT
CDR3: CASRLTGGAKSGQPQHF

J: TRBJ1-1
size: -
D: TRBD1
length: 14
V: TRBV6-2/TRBV6-3
DNA: TGTGCCAGCAGTGACAGGGGGCTGAACACTGAAGCTTTCTTT
CDR3: CASSDRGLNTEAFF

J: TRBJ2-6
size: once
D: -
length: 15
V: TRBV11-3
DNA: TGTGCCAGCAGCCCGCCGGACTCTGGGGCCAACGTCCTGACTTTC
CDR3: CASSPPDSGANVLTF

J: TRBJ2-7
size: -
D: -
length: 14
V: TRBV6-1
DNA: TGTGCCAGCAGTGAGGTGACGAGCTCCTACGAGCAGTACTTC
CDR3: CASSEVTSSYEQYF

J: TRBJ1-5
size: -
D: -
length: 15
V: TRBV9
DNA: TGTGCCAGCAGCGTAGGGGGGGCTAGCAATCAGCCCCAGCATTTT
CDR3: CASSVGGASNQPQHF

J: TRBJ2-1
size: -
D: -
length: 15
V: TRBV7-3
DNA: TGTGCCAGCAGCTCGCCGGGCCTTTCTTCCAATGAGCAGTTCTTC
CDR3: CASSSPGLSSNEQFF

J: TRBJ1-2
size: -
D: TRBD1
length: 18
V: TRBV28
DNA: TGTGCCAGCAGTCCAACGGGACAGGATATAGAGTCTAACTATGGCTACACCTTC
CDR3: CASSPTGQDIESNYGYTF

J: TRBJ2-3
size: -
D: TRBD2
length: 14
V: TRBV5-4
DNA: TGTGCCAGCAGCAACCGGGACTATACAGATACGCAGTATTTT
CDR3: CASSNRDYTDTQYF

J: TRBJ2-1
size: -
D: -
length: 14
V: TRBV19
DNA: TGTGCCACCTGCCGGGGGCAGGGGGTAAATGAGCAGTTCTTC
CDR3: CATCRGQGVNEQFF